The T cell receptor (beta chain) described here comes from a study of tumor-infiltrating lymphocytes in primary liver carcinoma. The overall study: Both sexes were represented among patients, who were 30 to 69 years old. Samples produced roughly 3.65 to 8 million productive TCRbeta reads, comparable across tissue types.

About this clonotype itself: Mismatch with germline at one junction end may stem from a read error.

Without any cell sorting, about 20-31 mg of bulk tissue yielded co-extracted RNA and DNA. CDR1 SGHAT and CDR2 FQNNGV come from the germline V gene. This CDR3 comprises 16 residues. The authors made TCR beta cDNA from around 500 ng total RNA with a constant-region primer. Slightly modified ARM-PCR with three nested multiplex PCR rounds yielded TCR beta libraries. Researchers ran the first two PCR rounds for roughly 10 cycles each with TRBV1-TRBV30 forward primers and a C-beta reverse primer. TCRdb re-analysed the multiplex PCR reads in MiXCR, keeping a single row per CDR3 protein. The table lists about 64,000 distinct CDR3 sequences, 71% of them singletons.

V usage is TRBV11-2 and J usage is TRBJ1-1; D may be TRBD1 (6 bases). This TCR derives from a man aged 35 to 55 with primary liver carcinoma and hepatitis B virus infection. The sequencing sample was made of liver tumor tissue from sampling region 4. Specified subset: tumor region T4, right-lateral pole. The CDR3 is CTSSLRGHFVDTEAFF. CDR3 nucleotides: TGTACCAGCAGCCTTAGGGGACACTTTGTGGATACTGAAGCTTTCTTT.